Listed here are 20 T cell receptor beta chains from one sample, sequenced in a study of blood T cell repertoires in COVID-19. Produced via immunoSEQ multiplex PCR; TCRdb's table is partial and in-frame only. The data contain 95,000 to 120,000 clones, just over 70% of them seen just once; the ten biggest clones take up about 1.8%. Sequenced input: peripheral blood. The receptors come from a woman between 40 and 55 years old with acute or convalescent COVID-19.

This chain connects TRBV3-1 (or the pseudogene TRBV3-2) to TRBJ1-1, with TRBD1 matching over 12 bases. The CDR3 is 17 residues long. Germline assignment: CDR1 LGHDT and CDR2 YNNKEL (reference sequence). The J segment lost 3 bases and the V segment lost 4 bases, leaving 9 bases of the junction unmatched. The CDR3, as DNA: TGTGCCAGCAGCCCCCCGGGACAGGGGGCGTATTACACTGAAGCTTTCTTT. This gives the protein CASSPPGQGAYYTEAFF.

This sequence joins TRBV7-7 and TRBJ2-3; 8 bases fit TRBD2. V trimming: 6 bases; J trimming: 0 bases; junction bases outside the gene matches: 5. The CDR3 spans 15 residues. Germline V lookup: CDR1 SSHAT, CDR2 FNYEAQ (reference sequence). This CDR3 is CASSKLAASTDTQYF. The CDR3 coding sequence is TGTGCCAGCAGTAAACTAGCGGCTAGCACAGATACGCAGTATTTT.

The CDR3 spells CASGIRGHRNEKLFF. The DNA for the CDR3 is TGTGCCAGCGGGATTAGGGGACACCGGAATGAAAAACTGTTTTTT. J is TRBJ1-4 and V is TRBV6-5, with D maybe TRBD1 (6 bases). The V and J ends lost 8 bases and 5 bases respectively, with 18 bases between them. The CDR3 contains 15 residues. Germline CDR1 reads MNHEY; CDR2 reads SVGAGI.

About this clone: Germline and junction disagree at one end, which may indicate a read error. The chain carries TRBV3-1 (or the pseudogene TRBV3-2) and TRBJ2-7, with 7 positions matching TRBD2. Germline V gives CDR1 LGHDT, CDR2 YNNKEL (reference sequence). CDR3 length: 12 amino acids. CDR3 region: CASSQEGGRQNF. Written as DNA, the CDR3 is TGTGCCAGCAGCCAAGAGGGGGGGAGGCAGAACTTC.

This clone was counted a few times. This chain uses TRBV4-3 with TRBJ1-5; D may be TRBD1 (6 bases). The V and J ends lost 3 bases and 0 bases respectively, with 21 bases between them. The germline V gene encodes CDR1 LGHNA and CDR2 YSLEER. The CDR3 has 19 residues. CDR3 loop: CASSHLKAEGVYSNQPQHF. CDR3 nucleotide sequence: TGCGCCAGCAGCCATTTGAAGGCCGAGGGGGTATATAGCAATCAGCCCCAGCATTTT.

The chain employs TRBV10-3 and TRBJ2-5; 9 positions match TRBD1. The CDR3 totals 16 residues. Trimming took 10 bases from V and 0 from J; bases not matched to a gene: 12. In germline, CDR1 is ENHRY, CDR2 SYGVKD. CDR3 DNA: TGTGCCACGGGACCGGGACAGGGTCTGTACCAAGAGACCCAGTACTTC. Translation gives CATGPGQGLYQETQYF.

This clone is a singleton in its sample. This sequence joins TRBV3-1 (or the pseudogene TRBV3-2) and TRBJ1-5, with D hard to call. V shed 5 bases and J shed 3 bases, with 8 bases lying between them. This CDR3 has 13 residues. CDR1 is LGHDT and CDR2 is YNNKEL in the germline V gene (reference sequence). CDR3 region: CASSNLNNQPQHF. CDR3 DNA: TGTGCCAGCAGCAACTTAAACAATCAGCCCCAGCATTTT.

The chain recombines TRBV9 with TRBJ2-5; a weak D match, TRBD2 (6 bases). This CDR3 region has 17 residues. V was pared by 1 base and J by 5 bases, with 21 bases between. CDR1 is SGDLS and CDR2 is YYNGEE in the germline V gene. Here the CDR3 DNA reads TGTGCCAGCAGCGTAACTGGATGGGGACTCGGTCCCGAGACCCAGTACTTC. Encoded protein: CASSVTGWGLGPETQYF. Variable domain in full (rest from reference TRBV9 and TRBJ2-5): DSGVTQTPKHLITATGQRVTLRCSPRSGDLSVYWYQQSLDQGLQFLIQYYNGEERAKGNILERFSAQQFPDLHSELNLSSLELGDSALYFCASSVTGWGLGPETQYFGPGTRLLVL.

This chain connects TRBV6-5 to TRBJ1-5; 9 bases line up with TRBD1. Germline V gives CDR1 MNHEY, CDR2 SVGAGI. J lost 6 bases, V lost 7 bases, and 10 bases had no gene match. The CDR3 is made up of 15 amino acids. As DNA, the CDR3 is TGTGCCAGCACTCGACAGGGGGAGGTCGGTCAGCCCCAGCATTTT. It is translated as CASTRQGEVGQPQHF.

This clone was observed a single time. As DNA, the CDR3 is TGTGCCAGCAGTCCGTCTTCGACAGGGTCGGGCGAGCAGTACTTC. Amino acids: CASSPSSTGSGEQYF. The rearrangement uses TRBV27 and TRBJ2-7; 7 nucleotides agree with TRBD1. CDR1 is MNHEY and CDR2 is SMNVEV in the germline V gene (reference sequence). J was trimmed by 6 bases and V by 5 bases; bases with no gene match: 13. The CDR3 covers 15 residues.

In its sample, this clone was seen a few times. The chain carries TRBV10-3 and TRBJ1-2, with 7 positions matching TRBD1. With 6 bases clipped from V and 5 bases from J, the junction kept 12 bases outside the gene matches. Germline values: CDR1 ENHRY, CDR2 SYGVKD. The CDR3 spans 15 residues. CDR3 DNA: TGTGCCATCAGCGATGGACAGGCGGTAGGGTATGGCTACACCTTC. Its protein product is CAISDGQAVGYGYTF.

This clone was counted only a few times. This chain joins TRBV2 and TRBJ2-7, with TRBD1 matching over 9 bases. Per the germline V gene, CDR1 is SNHLY and CDR2 is FYNNEI. V trimming: 6 bases; J trimming: 11 bases; junction bases outside the gene matches: 5. This CDR3 is 11 amino acids long. This CDR3 reads CASRAQGAKYF. CDR3 nucleotide sequence: TGTGCCAGCAGAGCACAGGGGGCTAAGTACTTC.

The chain uses TRBV3-1 (or the pseudogene TRBV3-2) and TRBJ1-1, with D unresolved. In germline, CDR1 is LGHDT, CDR2 YNNKEL (reference sequence). The V end was cut by 0 bases, the J end by 10 bases, with 12 bases between. The CDR3 is made up of 13 amino acids. CDR3 residues: CASSQDSEARAFF. CDR3 coding DNA: TGTGCCAGCAGCCAAGATAGCGAGGCCAGAGCTTTCTTT.

This chain connects TRBV24-1 to TRBJ1-1; no clear D gene. This CDR3 has 16 residues. V was trimmed by 1 base and J by 1 base, leaving 12 bases between them. Germline V lookup: CDR1 KGHDR, CDR2 SFDVKD. CDR3 in amino acids: CATSDFGSPGNTEAFF. CDR3 coding DNA: TGTGCCACCAGTGATTTTGGATCCCCAGGGAACACTGAAGCTTTCTTT.

The J gene is TRBJ1-6, the V gene TRBV2; 8 bases align to TRBD1. V lost 7 bases and J lost 7; bases outside the gene matches: 3. There are 13 residues in the CDR3. Looked up from germline, CDR1 is SNHLY and CDR2 is FYNNEI. Here the CDR3 DNA reads TGTGCCAGCACGGGACAGGCAAATTCACCCCTCCACTTT. Translation: CASTGQANSPLHF.

The gene calls are TRBV29-1 and TRBJ2-3; 10 nucleotides align to TRBD1. J gave up 4 bases and V 4 bases, and 5 bases lay outside the gene matches. The germline gives CDR1 SQVTM, CDR2 ANQGSEA. This CDR3 region has 14 residues. CDR3 DNA: TGCAGCGTTGGAACCGGGACAGGGGCAGATACGCAGTATTTT. It specifies CSVGTGTGADTQYF.

This clone was recorded once. The J gene is TRBJ1-2, the V gene TRBV28; D is uncertain. Germline V gene sequence: CDR1 MDHEN, CDR2 SYDVKM. V was cut by 3 bases and J by 5 bases, with 7 bases left in between. The CDR3 contains 12 residues. The CDR3 nucleotides read TGTGCCAGCAGTTTTAGTCCTTATGGCTACACCTTC. Translation gives CASSFSPYGYTF.

This clone was seen many times. The V call is TRBV7-2, the J call TRBJ2-1, with 9 bases identical to TRBD2. The CDR3 runs to 16 residues. The germline gives CDR1 SGHTA, CDR2 FQGNSA. The J segment lost 5 bases and the V segment lost 4 bases, leaving 9 bases of the junction unmatched. The CDR3, as DNA: TGTGCCAGCAGCTCTCGGGGACTAGCATCAAACAATGAGCAGTTCTTC. It specifies CASSSRGLASNNEQFF.

This sequence joins TRBV30 and TRBJ2-7; 9 bases are a match to TRBD1. Germline CDR1 reads GTSNPN; CDR2 reads SVGIG (reference sequence). The ends lost 2 bases at V and 3 bases at J; junction bases unmatched: 8. This CDR3 is built from 15 residues. The CDR3 sequence: CAWSPPGTGIYEQYF. The CDR3 DNA follows: TGTGCCTGGAGTCCCCCCGGGACAGGGATCTACGAGCAGTACTTC.

The gene calls are TRBV7-9 and TRBJ1-1, with D possibly being TRBD1 (5 bases). CDR1 is SEHNR and CDR2 is FQNEAQ in the germline V gene (reference sequence). The CDR3 is made up of 14 amino acids. V was trimmed by 3 bases and J by 5 bases, leaving 13 bases between them. The CDR3 region is CASSFPPGGTEAFF. The CDR3 region has the DNA TGTGCCAGCAGCTTCCCACCCGGGGGGACTGAAGCTTTCTTT.